The present T cell receptor beta chain was sequenced within a study of T-cell reconstitution after alpha-beta-depleted transplantation in children. V dropped 4 bases and J dropped 4 bases, with 13 bases sitting between them. The CDR3 consists of 14 residues. Germline V gene sequence: CDR1 SGHTA, CDR2 FQGNSA. Many counts were recorded for this clonotype. As it was prepared, the TCRbeta library received unique molecular identifiers. TCRdb called the PCR reads again in MiXCR, with one record for every CDR3 protein. The profile covers fewer than 95,000 distinct CDR3 sequences, with 12% appearing a single time and roughly 13% taken by the ten largest.

The receptor's source is a human donor who donated a stem cell graft to a child with inherited bone marrow failure. The chain joins TRBV7-2 to TRBJ1-2, with D possibly matching TRBD1 (6 bases). Material: PBMCs from the stem cell graft donor, obtained from the stem cell graft. The CDR3 protein is CASSSGAISYGYTF. The CDR3 coding sequence is TGTGCCAGCAGCTCAGGGGCGATAAGCTATGGCTACACCTTC.